The 14 T cell receptor beta chains reported below all come from one sample, sequenced in a study of blood T cell repertoires in COVID-19. Produced via immunoSEQ multiplex PCR; TCRdb's table is partial and in-frame only. The sample records 60,000 to 90,000 clones, around 67% being singletons. The specimen was peripheral blood. Receptors were obtained from a man in his sixties with acute or convalescent COVID-19.

The chain recombines TRBV28 with TRBJ2-7; 8 nucleotides agree with TRBD2. After removal of 10 bases from V and 4 bases from J, the junction contained 12 bases not matched to a gene. The V gene's germline CDR1 is MDHEN and CDR2 SYDVKM. This CDR3 is 14 amino acids long. The CDR3 DNA reads TGTGCCACCTGGGAACGGGAGGGTACATACGAGCAGTACTTC. Its translation is CATWEREGTYEQYF.

This clone has a count of ten or more. DNA for the CDR3: TGTGCCAGCAGCCAACCGGGTCGTGACACTGAAGCTTTCTTT. This codes for CASSQPGRDTEAFF. V is TRBV4-2 and J is TRBJ1-1; unclear D gene. The germline V gene has CDR1 LGHNA and CDR2 YNFKEQ. Trimming stripped 2 bases from V and 3 bases from J, with 10 bases between. The CDR3 has 14 amino acids.

The chain recombines TRBV6-2 or TRBV6-3 with TRBJ2-3; no reliable D call. CDR1 is MNHEY, CDR2 SVGEGT, per germline. V lost 3 bases and J lost 6, with 10 bases in between. The CDR3 has 13 residues. The CDR3 region is CASSYWSRDTQYF. The CDR3 DNA is TGTGCCAGCAGTTATTGGTCGAGGGATACGCAGTATTTT.

The V gene is TRBV18, the J gene TRBJ2-7; TRBD1 might be the D (8 bases). The CDR3 extends over 18 amino acids. Trimming took 3 bases from V and 1 from J, leaving 22 bases between them. Germline CDR1 is KGHSH and CDR2 is LQKENI. CDR3 residues: CASSPGGTGVSRSYEQYV. The CDR3 nucleotides read TGTGCCAGCTCACCCGGGGGGACAGGAGTATCCCGTTCCTACGAGCAGTACGTC.

The rearrangement links TRBV30 to TRBJ1-2; 11 bases line up with TRBD1. Germline CDR1 reads GTSNPN; CDR2 reads SVGIG (reference sequence). J was trimmed by 6 bases and V by 4 bases; bases with no gene match: 10. This CDR3 has 15 residues. As DNA, the CDR3 is TGTGCCTGGATCAGCCGGGACAGGGGGTTTGATGGCTACACCTTC. It encodes CAWISRDRGFDGYTF. Based on the CDR3 plus reference TRBV30 and TRBJ1-2, the full variable domain is SQTIHQWPATLVQPVGSPLSLECTVEGTSNPNLYWYRQAAGRGLQLLFYSVGIGQISSEVPQNLSASRPQDRQFILSSKKLLLSDSGFYLCAWISRDRGFDGYTFGSGTRLTVV.

The chain is built from TRBV9 and TRBJ1-3, with a weak D call TRBD1 (5 bases). The V gene's germline CDR1 is SGDLS and CDR2 YYNGEE. Trimming stripped 3 bases from V and 0 bases from J, with 13 bases between. The CDR3 is 16 amino acids. In DNA form, the CDR3 reads TGTGCCAGCAGCGCTGGGGCACGGAGCTCTGGAAACACCATATATTTT. It codes for CASSAGARSSGNTIYF. Based on the CDR3 plus reference TRBV9 and TRBJ1-3, the full variable domain is DSGVTQTPKHLITATGQRVTLRCSPRSGDLSVYWYQQSLDQGLQFLIQYYNGEERAKGNILERFSAQQFPDLHSELNLSSLELGDSALYFCASSAGARSSGNTIYFGEGSWLTVV.

This clone was observed a handful of times. The chain recombines TRBV6-6 with TRBJ2-7; D remains ambiguous. The germline gives CDR1 MNHNY, CDR2 SVGAGI (reference sequence). CDR3 length equals 14 residues. Trimming took 5 bases from V and 0 from J, leaving 11 bases between them. The CDR3 loop reads CASSPSRDSYEQYV. The CDR3 DNA is TGTGCCAGCAGTCCCTCACGCGACTCCTACGAGCAGTACGTC.

The V call is TRBV4-1, the J call TRBJ1-1, with TRBD1 matching 7 bases. Germline CDR1 MGHRA, CDR2 YSYEKL. The CDR3 is 18 amino acids. Losses at the gene ends were 2 bases for V and 10 bases for J; bases not matched to a gene: 22. This CDR3 reads CASSQKVGVFETGSGAFF. The CDR3 DNA sequence: TGCGCCAGCAGCCAAAAGGTGGGGGTATTCGAGACAGGGAGTGGAGCTTTCTTT.

By sample fraction, this clone is medium-sized. The CDR3 DNA is TGTGCCAGCAGCCAAGACGAGGGATACCTTTACAATGAGCAGTTCTTC. It translates to CASSQDEGYLYNEQFF. J is TRBJ2-1 and V is TRBV3-1 (or the pseudogene TRBV3-2), with a weak D call TRBD2 (5 bases). The germline CDR1 and CDR2 sequences are LGHDT and YNNKEL (reference sequence). Trimming removed 0 bases from V and 4 bases from J, with 13 bases in between. The CDR3 contains 16 residues.

The chain carries TRBV3-1 (or the pseudogene TRBV3-2) and TRBJ2-5, with no clear D. Germline V CDR1 and CDR2: LGHDT, YNNKEL (reference sequence). V gave up 2 bases and J gave up 5 bases, with 12 bases separating them. This CDR3 has 14 residues. The CDR3 DNA follows: TGTGCCAGCAGCCAACCCGGGTTGGAGGAGACCCAGTACTTC. This codes for CASSQPGLEETQYF.

The rearrangement joins TRBV24-1 to TRBJ2-5; D is unresolved. V was clipped by 3 bases and J by 2 bases, with 18 bases between them. CDR1 KGHDR and CDR2 SFDVKD come from the germline V gene. This CDR3 spans 17 amino acids. This chain's CDR3 is CATSDRSLTIEQETQYF. CDR3 in DNA: TGTGCCACCAGTGATCGAAGCCTTACGATCGAACAAGAGACCCAGTACTTC.

The genes are TRBV6-4 and TRBJ1-2, with 8 bases fitting TRBD1. J gave up 8 bases and V 6 bases, and 5 bases lay outside the gene matches. Germline CDR1 and CDR2: MRHNA and SNTAGT. The CDR3 contains 12 residues. CDR3 bases: TGTGCCAGCAGGGGGACAGGCGAAGGCTACACCTTC. This translates into CASRGTGEGYTF.

This clone was detected once. The chain uses TRBV9 and TRBJ2-3, with no clear D. CDR1 is SGDLS, CDR2 YYNGEE, per germline. V dropped 2 bases and J dropped 0 bases, with 13 bases sitting between them. This CDR3 has 16 residues. This chain's CDR3 is CASSVNEALSTDTQYF. CDR3 bases: TGTGCCAGCAGCGTGAATGAAGCGCTTAGCACAGATACGCAGTATTTT. Variable domain in full (rest from reference TRBV9 and TRBJ2-3): DSGVTQTPKHLITATGQRVTLRCSPRSGDLSVYWYQQSLDQGLQFLIQYYNGEERAKGNILERFSAQQFPDLHSELNLSSLELGDSALYFCASSVNEALSTDTQYFGPGTRLTVL.

The rearrangement links TRBV5-4 to TRBJ2-7; D is unresolved. Looked up from germline, CDR1 is SGHNT and CDR2 is YYREEE (reference sequence). This CDR3 has 12 amino acids. V was clipped by 3 bases and J by 6 bases, with 10 bases between them. The chain's CDR3 is CASSSSTSEQYF. CDR3 coding DNA: TGTGCCAGCAGCTCGTCGACATCCGAGCAGTACTTC.